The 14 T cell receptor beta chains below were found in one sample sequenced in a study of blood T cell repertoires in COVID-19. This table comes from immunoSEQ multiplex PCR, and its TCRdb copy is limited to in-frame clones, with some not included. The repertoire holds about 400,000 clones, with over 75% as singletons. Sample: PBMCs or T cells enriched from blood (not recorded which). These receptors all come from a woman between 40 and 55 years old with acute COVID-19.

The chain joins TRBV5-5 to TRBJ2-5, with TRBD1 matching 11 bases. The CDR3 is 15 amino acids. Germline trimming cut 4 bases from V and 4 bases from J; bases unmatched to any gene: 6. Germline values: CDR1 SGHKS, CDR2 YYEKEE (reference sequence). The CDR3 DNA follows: TGTGCCAGCAGCCCGGGACAGGGGGACGGAGAGACCCAGTACTTC. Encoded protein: CASSPGQGDGETQYF.

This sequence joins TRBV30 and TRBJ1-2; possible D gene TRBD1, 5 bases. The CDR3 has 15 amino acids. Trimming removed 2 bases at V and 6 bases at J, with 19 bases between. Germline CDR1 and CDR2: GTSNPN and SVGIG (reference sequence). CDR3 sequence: CAWSTVRGKTNGYTF. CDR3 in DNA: TGTGCCTGGAGTACTGTACGGGGGAAGACGAATGGCTACACCTTC.

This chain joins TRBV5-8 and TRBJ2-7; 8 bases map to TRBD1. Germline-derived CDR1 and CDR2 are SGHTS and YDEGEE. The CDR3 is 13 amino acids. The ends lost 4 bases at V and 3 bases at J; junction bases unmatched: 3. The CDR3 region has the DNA TGTGCCAGCAGCCGGACAGGGAACTACGAGCAGTACTTC. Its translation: CASSRTGNYEQYF.

This chain's CDR3 is CASSHPGAQPQHF. Written as DNA, the CDR3 is TGCGCCAGCAGCCATCCTGGGGCGCAGCCCCAGCATTTT. The chain recombines TRBV4-1 with TRBJ1-5; D is possibly TRBD1 (5 bases). V lost 3 bases and J 7 bases, leaving 10 bases between the germline ends. Germline assignment: CDR1 MGHRA and CDR2 YSYEKL. CDR3 length equals 13 residues.

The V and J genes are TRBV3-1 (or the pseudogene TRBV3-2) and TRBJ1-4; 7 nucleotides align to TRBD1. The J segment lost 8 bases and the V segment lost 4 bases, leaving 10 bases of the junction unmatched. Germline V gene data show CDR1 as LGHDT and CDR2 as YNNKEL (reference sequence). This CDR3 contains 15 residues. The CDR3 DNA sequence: TGTGCCAGCAGCCTCCCGGAGACAGGGTACGAAAAACTGTTTTTT. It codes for CASSLPETGYEKLFF.

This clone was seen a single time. DNA of the CDR3: TGTGCCAGCAGCAACCGGGACAGGGCGGACCATAACACTGAAGCTTTCTTT. It specifies CASSNRDRADHNTEAFF. V and J are TRBV21-1 and TRBJ1-1; the tabulated D call, TRBD1, remains unverified against the DNA. TRBV21-1 is recorded as a pseudogene. This CDR3 has 17 amino acids.

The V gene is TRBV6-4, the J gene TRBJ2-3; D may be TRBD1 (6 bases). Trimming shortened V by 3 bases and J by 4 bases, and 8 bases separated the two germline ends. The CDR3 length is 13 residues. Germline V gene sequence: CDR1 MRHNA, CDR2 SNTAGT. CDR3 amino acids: CASSEGGADTQYF. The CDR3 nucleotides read TGTGCCAGCAGTGAAGGGGGAGCAGATACGCAGTATTTT.

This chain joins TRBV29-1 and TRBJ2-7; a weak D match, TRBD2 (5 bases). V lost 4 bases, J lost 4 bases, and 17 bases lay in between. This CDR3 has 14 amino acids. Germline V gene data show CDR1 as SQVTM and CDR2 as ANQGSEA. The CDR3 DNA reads TGCAGCGTTGGGTTGTGGAAACTAGGATACGAGCAGTACTTC. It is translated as CSVGLWKLGYEQYF.

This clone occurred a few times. The CDR3 is CASIRKLVRGYFSGNTIYF. The CDR3 region has the DNA TGTGCCAGCATTCGAAAATTAGTAAGGGGATACTTCTCTGGAAACACCATATATTTT. J is TRBJ1-3 and V is TRBV27, with a possible D match to TRBD1 (5 bases). Trimming removed 7 bases from V and 0 bases from J, with 25 bases in between. CDR1 MNHEY and CDR2 SMNVEV come from the germline V gene (reference sequence). The CDR3 contains 19 residues.

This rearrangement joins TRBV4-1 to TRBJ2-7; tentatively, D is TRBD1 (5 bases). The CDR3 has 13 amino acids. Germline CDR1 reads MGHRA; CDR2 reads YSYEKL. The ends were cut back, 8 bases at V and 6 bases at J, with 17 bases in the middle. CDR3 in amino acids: CASSTAVPLEQYF. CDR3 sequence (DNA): TGCGCCAGCTCGACAGCCGTGCCCCTCGAGCAGTACTTC.

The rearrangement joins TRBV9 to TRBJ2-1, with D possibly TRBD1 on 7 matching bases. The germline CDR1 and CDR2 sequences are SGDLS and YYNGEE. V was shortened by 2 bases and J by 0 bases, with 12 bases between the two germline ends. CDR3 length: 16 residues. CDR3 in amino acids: CASSVGGDSSYNEQFF. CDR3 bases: TGTGCCAGCAGCGTCGGAGGGGACAGCTCCTACAATGAGCAGTTCTTC.

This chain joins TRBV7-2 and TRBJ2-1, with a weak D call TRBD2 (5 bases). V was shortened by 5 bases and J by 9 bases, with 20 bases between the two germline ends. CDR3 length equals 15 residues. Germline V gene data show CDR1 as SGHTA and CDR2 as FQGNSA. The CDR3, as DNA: TGTGCCAGCAGCGTTACGGGTGGCGGCGGAGGTGAGCAGTTCTTC. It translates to CASSVTGGGGGEQFF. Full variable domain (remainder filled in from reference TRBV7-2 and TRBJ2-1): GAGVSQSPSNKVTEKGKDVELRCDPISGHTALYWYRQSLGQGLEFLIYFQGNSAPDKSGLPSDRFSAERTGGSVSTLTIQRTQQEDSAVYLCASSVTGGGGGEQFFGPGTRLTVL.

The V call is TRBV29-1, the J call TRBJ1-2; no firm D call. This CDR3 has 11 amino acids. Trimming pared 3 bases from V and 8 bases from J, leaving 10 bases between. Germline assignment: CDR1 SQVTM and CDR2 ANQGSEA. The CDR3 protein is CSVESGLGYTF. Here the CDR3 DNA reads TGCAGCGTTGAGTCGGGGTTGGGCTACACCTTC.

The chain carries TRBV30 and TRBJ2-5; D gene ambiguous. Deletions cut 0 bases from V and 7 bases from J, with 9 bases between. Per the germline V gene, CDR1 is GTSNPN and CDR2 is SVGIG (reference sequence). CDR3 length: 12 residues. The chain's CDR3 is CAWSVSPGTQYF. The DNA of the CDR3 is TGTGCCTGGAGTGTAAGCCCGGGGACCCAGTACTTC.